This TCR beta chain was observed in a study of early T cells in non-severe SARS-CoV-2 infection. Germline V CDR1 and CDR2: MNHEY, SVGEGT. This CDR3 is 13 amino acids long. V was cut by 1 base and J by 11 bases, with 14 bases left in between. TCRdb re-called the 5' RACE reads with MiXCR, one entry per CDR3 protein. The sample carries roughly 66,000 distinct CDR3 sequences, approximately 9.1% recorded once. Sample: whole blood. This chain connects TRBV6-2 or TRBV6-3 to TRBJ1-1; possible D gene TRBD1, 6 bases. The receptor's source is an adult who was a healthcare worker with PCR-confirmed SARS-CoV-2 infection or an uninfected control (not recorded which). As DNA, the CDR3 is TGTGCCAGCAGTTACTTCGACAGGCGGGGCGCTTTCTTT. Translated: CASSYFDRRGAFF.